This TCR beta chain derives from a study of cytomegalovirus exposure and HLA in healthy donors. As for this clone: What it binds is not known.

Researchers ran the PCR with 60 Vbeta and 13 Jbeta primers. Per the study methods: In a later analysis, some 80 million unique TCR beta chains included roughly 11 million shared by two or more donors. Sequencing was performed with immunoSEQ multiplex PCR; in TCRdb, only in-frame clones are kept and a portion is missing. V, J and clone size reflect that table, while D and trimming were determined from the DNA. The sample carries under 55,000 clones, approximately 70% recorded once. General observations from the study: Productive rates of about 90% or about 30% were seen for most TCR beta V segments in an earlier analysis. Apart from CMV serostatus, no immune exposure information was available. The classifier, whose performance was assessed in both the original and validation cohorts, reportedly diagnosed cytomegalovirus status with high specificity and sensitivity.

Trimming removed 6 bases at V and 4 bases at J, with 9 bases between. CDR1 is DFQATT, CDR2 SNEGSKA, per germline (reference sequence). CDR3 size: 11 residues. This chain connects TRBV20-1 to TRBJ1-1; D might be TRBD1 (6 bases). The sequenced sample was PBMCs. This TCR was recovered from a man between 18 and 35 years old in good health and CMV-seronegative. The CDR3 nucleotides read TGCAGTGCGTCGACAGGCACTGAAGCTTTCTTT. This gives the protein CSASTGTEAFF.